The rows below give T cell receptor beta chains drawn from one sample of a study of Graves' ophthalmopathy and Graves' hyperthyroidism. A single record per CDR3 protein comes from TCRdb applying MiXCR to the multiplex PCR reads. The sample lists a few hundred thousand distinct CDR3 sequences; 15% to 20% were seen once. The sample taken for sequencing was peripheral blood. The receptors were gathered from a woman aged 18-30 years with Graves' ophthalmopathy. Each CDR3 is given with its conserved first and last residue. Each record gives: D gene, J gene, V gene, clone size, CDR3 DNA, CDR3 protein. A D gene is named only where the DNA matches it firmly. Some rows have no size entry. The others give once, few or many, or a class for an expanded clone.

- TRBJ2-7 TRBV20-1 many TGCAGTGCCATAGCGTCCCGGGATATCGACGAGCAGTACTTC CSAIASRDIDEQYF
- TRBJ1-1 TRBV12-3/TRBV12-4 once TGTGCCAGCACCCGGGACTCGTCGTCTTTCTTT CASTRDSSSFF
- TRBJ2-5 TRBV6-1 many TGTGCCAGCAGTGAGGCGAGCCAGGCCCTTTCCGAGACCCAGTACTTC CASSEASQALSETQYF
- TRBJ2-7 TRBV4-3 many TGCGCCAGCAGCCCCTCGACAGTGGCCTACGAGCAGTACTTC CASSPSTVAYEQYF
- TRBJ1-2 TRBV19 many TGTGCCAGTAGCCACCCAAGCCGGACACCCTATGGCTACACCTTC CASSHPSRTPYGYTF
- TRBJ1-6 TRBV5-1 once TGCGCCAGCAGCCCTGGGGCACCCCTCCACTTT CASSPGAPLHF
- TRBJ1-2 TRBV4-2 - TGTGCCAGCAGCCAAGATAGATCGGCAGGGGCATATGGCTACACCTTC CASSQDRSAGAYGYTF
- TRBJ1-5 TRBV20-1 many TGCAGTGCTAGACCCCCCCGCGAGGGTCCCCAGCATTTT CSARPPREGPQHF
- TRBJ1-6 TRBV20-1 - TGCAGTGCTAGAGATCCGCAGGGCCCCTATAATTCACCCCTCCACTTT CSARDPQGPYNSPLHF
- TRBJ2-5 TRBV29-1 many TGCAGCGTGGCGAGGGGGTACACTGCGGCCCAGTACTTC CSVARGYTAAQYF
- TRBJ2-5 TRBV11-2 many TGTGCCAGCAGCCCGACAGGAAGCGTCATCCAAGAGACCCAGTACTTC CASSPTGSVIQETQYF
- TRBJ1-2 TRBV7-2 few TGTGCCAGCAGCTTAGGCGGTCGGACGCATGGCTACACCTTC CASSLGGRTHGYTF
TRBD1 TRBJ2-4 TRBV10-3 few TGTGCCATCAGTGAGGGATTGACAGGGACGGAAGCCAAAAACATTCAGTACTTC CAISEGLTGTEAKNIQYF
- TRBJ2-2 TRBV11-2 many TGTGCCAGCAGCTACGGAGGGATCGGGGAGCTGTTTTTT CASSYGGIGELFF
- TRBJ1-1 TRBV19 many TGTGCCAGTAGTATTATTGGGAGGGACACTGAAGCTTTCTTT CASSIIGRDTEAFF
- TRBJ2-7 TRBV20-1 many TGCAGTGCTAGAGATCATGGGAATCTGGGGTTTGGCGAGCAGTACTTC CSARDHGNLGFGEQYF
TRBD1 TRBJ2-3 TRBV5-1 few TGCGCCAGCAGCTCGAACCGGGACAGAGGCACAGATACGCAGTATTTT CASSSNRDRGTDTQYF
- TRBJ1-1 TRBV6-2/TRBV6-3 many TGTGCCAGCAGTTACTCACGTGGACCCCCTGAAGCTTTCTTT CASSYSRGPPEAFF
- TRBJ1-1 TRBV28 many TGTGCCAGCAGTACCTTGAACACTGAAGCTTTCTTT CASSTLNTEAFF
TRBD1 TRBJ1-1 TRBV6-1 - TGTGCCAGCAGGAGGGGACAGTCGAACACTGAAGCTTTCTTT CASRRGQSNTEAFF
TRBD2 TRBJ2-2 TRBV6-2/TRBV6-3 - TGTGCCAGCAGGAGCCCCGGACTAGCGGGATTTTGGGCGAACACCGGGGAGCTGTTTTTT CASRSPGLAGFWANTGELFF
- TRBJ1-1 TRBV28 - TGTGCCAGCAGTTTCCAGGAGGAGGTCACTGAAGCTTTCTTT CASSFQEEVTEAFF